This T cell receptor beta chain was sequenced for a study of cytomegalovirus exposure and HLA in healthy donors. Study-level results: TCR beta V- and J-gene trimming was later associated with a missense DCLRE1C variant. Among donors in an Asian-associated ancestry cluster, a later analysis reportedly found fewer N-insertions than the roughly 670-donor mean.

Per the germline V gene, CDR1 is SGHDT and CDR2 is YYEEEE. The CDR3 contains 12 residues. The V end lost 0 bases, the J end lost 9 bases, and 7 bases lay between the germline ends. To note about this clone: What it binds is unknown.

It was with 60 Vbeta and 13 Jbeta primers that the PCR ran. The table came from immunoSEQ multiplex PCR; TCRdb's copy has only in-frame clones and leaves some out. The sample lists about 190,000 clones; more than 60% were seen once. The receptor comes from a woman between 25 and 40 years old in good health and CMV-seropositive. The chain combines TRBV5-6 with TRBJ1-5, with D possibly matching TRBD1 (5 bases). Sequenced input: PBMCs. The CDR3 nucleotides are TGTGCCAGCAGCTTGGGGAGGGGGCCCCAGCATTTT. Protein: CASSLGRGPQHF.